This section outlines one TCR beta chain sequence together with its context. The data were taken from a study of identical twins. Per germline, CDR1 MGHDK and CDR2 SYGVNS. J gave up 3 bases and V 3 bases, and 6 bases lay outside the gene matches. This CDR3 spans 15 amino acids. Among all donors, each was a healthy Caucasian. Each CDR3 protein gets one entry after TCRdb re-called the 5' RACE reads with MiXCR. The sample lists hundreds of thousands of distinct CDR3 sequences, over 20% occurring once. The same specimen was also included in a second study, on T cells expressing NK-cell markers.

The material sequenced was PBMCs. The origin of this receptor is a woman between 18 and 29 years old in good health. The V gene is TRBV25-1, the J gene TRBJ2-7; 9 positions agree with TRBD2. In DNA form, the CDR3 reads TGTGCCAGCAGTGATGGGCTAGCGGGGTTCTACGAGCAGTACTTC. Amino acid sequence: CASSDGLAGFYEQYF.